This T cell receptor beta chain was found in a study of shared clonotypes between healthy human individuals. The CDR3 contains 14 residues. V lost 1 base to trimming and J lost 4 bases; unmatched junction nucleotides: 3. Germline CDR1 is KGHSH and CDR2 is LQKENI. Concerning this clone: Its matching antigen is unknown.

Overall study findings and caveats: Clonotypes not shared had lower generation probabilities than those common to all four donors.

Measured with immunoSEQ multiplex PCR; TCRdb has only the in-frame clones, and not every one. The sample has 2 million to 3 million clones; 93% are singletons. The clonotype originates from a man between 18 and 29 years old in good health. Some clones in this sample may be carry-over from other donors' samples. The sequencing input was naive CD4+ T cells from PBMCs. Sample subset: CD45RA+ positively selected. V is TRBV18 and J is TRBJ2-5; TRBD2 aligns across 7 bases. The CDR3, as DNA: TGTGCCAGCTCACCACAGGGACTACGAGAGACCCAGTACTTC. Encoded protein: CASSPQGLRETQYF.